This is a list of T cell receptor beta chains from one sample in a study of beta chain features in type 1 diabetes. Generated by immunoSEQ multiplex PCR, the TCRdb table keeps only in-frame clones and is missing some. The table includes around 260,000 clones, around 24% detected once. Sample: naive CD4+ T cells from blood. The receptor source for this set is a woman in her 30s with type 1 diabetes. Each CDR3 is given with its conserved first and last residue. A D gene is named only where the DNA matches it firmly. Expanded clones are given a class, and other clones once, few, many or no size at all.

>TRBD2|.|TRBV28|TRBJ2-7
CASTTRQGGYEQYF
TGTGCCAGCACGACCCGGCAGGGAGGGTACGAGCAGTACTTC
>TRBD2|.|TRBV30|TRBJ2-7
CAWDRLAEQTEQYF
TGTGCCTGGGATCGACTAGCGGAACAGACCGAGCAGTACTTC
>.|few|TRBV25-1|TRBJ2-7
CASSESGYEQYF
TGTGCCAGCAGTGAATCCGGCTACGAGCAGTACTTC
>.|.|TRBV5-1|TRBJ2-7
CASRASAYEQYF
TGCGCCAGCAGGGCTAGCGCCTACGAGCAGTACTTC
>TRBD2|few|TRBV28|TRBJ2-7
CASTPGQAGGPGEQYF
TGTGCCAGCACCCCGGGCCAAGCGGGAGGGCCGGGCGAGCAGTACTTC
>.|few|TRBV4-2|TRBJ1-1
CASRGAGNTEAFF
TGTGCCAGCAGGGGGGCAGGGAACACTGAAGCTTTCTTT
>.|.|TRBV30|TRBJ2-2
CAWSGAGNTGELFF
TGTGCCTGGAGTGGGGCTGGTAACACCGGGGAGCTGTTTTTT
>TRBD2|few|TRBV28|TRBJ2-5
CASSLPSTSGITLAGETQYF
TGTGCCAGCAGCCTCCCCTCGACTAGCGGGATCACGTTAGCAGGAGAGACCCAGTACTTC
>.|few|TRBV5-4|TRBJ2-3
CASSLRLGGDTDTQYF
TGTGCCAGCAGCTTGCGTCTAGGAGGGGACACAGATACGCAGTATTTT
>TRBD1|few|TRBV30|TRBJ1-4
CAWGRGLSNEKLFF
TGTGCCTGGGGCAGGGGGCTCTCTAATGAAAAACTGTTTTTT
>.|few|TRBV4-1|TRBJ1-2
CASSQVPGLNDYGYTF
TGCGCCAGCAGCCAAGTTCCCGGACTGAACGACTATGGCTACACCTTC
>TRBD2|.|TRBV7-3|TRBJ2-3
CASSPQAGGNGDTQYF
TGTGCCAGCAGCCCTCAGGCGGGAGGGAATGGAGATACGCAGTATTTT
>TRBD1|few|TRBV29-1|TRBJ1-4
CSVEDPTGATNEKLFF
TGCAGCGTTGAAGACCCGACAGGGGCCACTAATGAAAAACTGTTTTTT
>TRBD2|few|TRBV7-6|TRBJ2-5
CASSLGLAQETQYF
TGTGCCAGCAGCTTAGGACTAGCCCAAGAGACCCAGTACTTC
>.|few|TRBV27|TRBJ2-6
CASRALLWGHSGANVLTF
TGTGCCAGCAGGGCCCTCCTCTGGGGGCACTCTGGGGCCAACGTCCTGACTTTC
>.|.|TRBV2|TRBJ2-5
CASSDLPQETQYF
TGTGCCAGCAGTGATCTACCACAAGAGACCCAGTACTTC
>.|few|TRBV29-1|TRBJ1-2
CSVQGMSHYGYTF
TGCAGCGTCCAGGGGATGTCCCATTATGGCTACACCTTC
>TRBD1|.|TRBV20-1|TRBJ2-1
CSGQGNEQFF
TGCAGTGGACAGGGCAATGAGCAGTTCTTC
>TRBD1|few|TRBV19|TRBJ2-2
CASSRGTGIVGELFF
TGTGCCAGTAGTAGAGGGACAGGTATCGTCGGGGAGCTGTTTTTT
>TRBD2|.|TRBV5-4|TRBJ2-1
CASSLWGGRADDEQFF
TGTGCCAGCAGCTTGTGGGGCGGGAGGGCCGACGATGAGCAGTTCTTC
>TRBD2|.|TRBV6-5|TRBJ2-3
CASNIVGGNSDTQYF
TGTGCCAGCAATATAGTGGGAGGGAATTCAGATACGCAGTATTTT
>.|.|TRBV5-1|TRBJ2-3
CASSWAGSDTQYF
TGCGCCAGCAGCTGGGCTGGGTCGGATACGCAGTATTTT
>TRBD1|few|TRBV5-1|TRBJ2-7
CASSLAGTVREQYF
TGCGCCAGCAGCTTGGCGGGGACAGTGAGAGAGCAGTACTTC
>.|.|TRBV30|TRBJ2-7
CAWSVQAVEQYF
TGTGCCTGGAGTGTACAAGCGGTCGAGCAGTACTTC
>TRBD1|.|TRBV4-2|TRBJ2-3
CASSPWDRGRTDTQYF
TGTGCCAGCAGCCCATGGGACAGGGGGCGGACAGATACGCAGTATTTT
>TRBD1|.|TRBV11-3|TRBJ1-2
CASSDYGPGQGVSYGYTF
TGTGCCAGCAGCGATTACGGTCCGGGGCAGGGGGTGAGCTATGGCTACACCTTC
>TRBD2|few|TRBV14|TRBJ2-3
CASSHGGSMRTDTQYF
TGTGCCAGCAGCCACGGCGGGAGCATGAGGACAGATACGCAGTATTTT
>.|.|TRBV7-2|TRBJ2-7
CASSALPRVGEQYF
TGTGCCAGCAGCGCCCTTCCCAGGGTGGGCGAGCAGTACTTC
>TRBD2|.|TRBV28|TRBJ2-4
CASSPILGLAGAGAKNIQYF
TGTGCCAGCAGTCCGATCTTGGGACTAGCGGGAGCTGGGGCCAAAAACATTCAGTACTTC
>.|.|TRBV4-1|TRBJ2-3
CASSQDHQNTDTQYF
TGCGCCAGCAGCCAAGATCATCAGAATACAGATACGCAGTATTTT
>.|few|TRBV4-1|TRBJ2-1
CASSQVKIRQEQFF
TGCGCCAGCAGCCAAGTAAAGATCCGACAAGAGCAGTTCTTC
>TRBD1|.|TRBV29-1|TRBJ2-2
CSVTGTGYSGELFF
TGCAGCGTTACCGGGACAGGGTATTCCGGGGAGCTGTTTTTT
>.|few|TRBV27|TRBJ1-1
CASSLYGGVGTEAFF
TGTGCCAGCAGTTTATATGGCGGGGTTGGGACTGAAGCTTTCTTT
>.|.|TRBV29-1|TRBJ1-2
CSVEGQNLYTF
TGCAGCGTCGAGGGACAAAACCTCTACACCTTC
>TRBD1|once|TRBV11-2|TRBJ2-7
CASSRQGYEQYF
TGTGCCAGCAGCCGACAGGGCTACGAGCAGTACTTC
>.|.|TRBV15|TRBJ2-1
CATSSLDRNNEQFF
TGTGCCACCAGCAGCCTGGACAGAAACAATGAGCAGTTCTTC
>.|.|TRBV5-1|TRBJ1-1
CASSSREGGTEAFF
TGCGCCAGCAGCTCCAGAGAGGGAGGCACTGAAGCTTTCTTT
>TRBD1|.|TRBV9|TRBJ2-5
CASRAPGGETQYF
TGTGCCAGCAGAGCACCAGGGGGTGAGACCCAGTACTTC
>.|.|TRBV7-9|TRBJ2-2
CAAGRNTGELFF
TGTGCCGCTGGGCGGAACACCGGGGAGCTGTTTTTT
>TRBD1|.|TRBV25-1|TRBJ2-7
CASSGPGGQGSSYEQYF
TGTGCCAGCAGTGGACCCGGCGGACAGGGGTCCTCCTACGAGCAGTACTTC
>.|.|TRBV5-1|TRBJ2-5
CASSLDRETQYF
TGCGCCAGCAGCTTGGATCGGGAGACCCAGTACTTC
>TRBD2|.|TRBV27|TRBJ2-7
CASSPGTSVTYEQYF
TGTGCCAGCAGTCCCGGGACTAGCGTAACCTACGAGCAGTACTTC
>TRBD1|.|TRBV19|TRBJ2-5
CASSSPDRALETQYF
TGTGCCAGTAGTTCCCCGGACAGGGCTCTGGAGACCCAGTACTTC
>.|.|TRBV30|TRBJ2-7
CACSKDSLKF
TGTGCCTGTTCAAAGGACAGCCTGAAGTTC
>.|few|TRBV7-2|TRBJ2-3
CASSSAAVPTDTQYF
TGTGCCAGCAGCTCAGCAGCGGTCCCAACAGATACGCAGTATTTT
>TRBD2|few|TRBV23-1|TRBJ2-7
CASTNRAGGSQKHYEQYF
TGCGCCAGCACCAATAGGGCGGGAGGCTCCCAAAAACACTACGAGCAGTACTTC
>.|.|TRBV30|TRBJ2-2
CAWNKGVYTGELFF
TGTGCCTGGAACAAAGGGGTGTACACCGGGGAGCTGTTTTTT
>TRBD2|few|TRBV9|TRBJ2-1
CASSVGDYNNEQFF
TGTGCCAGCAGCGTAGGGGACTACAACAATGAGCAGTTCTTC
>.|.|TRBV7-8|TRBJ2-7
CASSLAEGFEQYF
TGTGCCAGCAGCTTAGCGGAGGGGTTCGAGCAGTACTTC
>.|few|TRBV27|TRBJ2-1
CASSINYNEQFF
TGTGCCAGCAGTATTAATTACAATGAGCAGTTCTTC
>.|.|TRBV19|TRBJ1-5
CASSRLNQPQHF
TGTGCCAGTAGCCGTTTAAATCAGCCCCAGCATTTT
>.|.|TRBV9|TRBJ1-3
CASSPGGTVGNTIYF
TGTGCCAGCAGCCCGGGAGGGACTGTTGGAAACACCATATATTTT
>.|few|TRBV7-8|TRBJ1-2
CASSLGGWGYTF
TGTGCCAGCAGCTTAGGAGGGTGGGGCTACACCTTC
>TRBD1|few|TRBV13|TRBJ1-2
CASSLVDRGRGYTF
TGTGCCAGCAGCTTAGTCGACAGGGGTAGGGGCTACACCTTC
>.|.|TRBV4-1|TRBJ1-1
CASSQAVRGAMNTEAFF
TGCGCCAGCAGCCAAGCGGTAAGGGGCGCCATGAACACTGAAGCTTTCTTT
>TRBD1|few|TRBV30|TRBJ2-7
CAWSSYRDRVHEQYF
TGTGCCTGGAGCTCCTACCGGGACAGGGTCCACGAGCAGTACTTC
>TRBD1|few|TRBV5-1|TRBJ1-1
CASSIQGGNTEAFF
TGCGCCAGCAGCATACAGGGGGGGAACACTGAAGCTTTCTTT
>.|.|TRBV7-8|TRBJ2-5
CASSQDTVQETQYF
TGTGCCAGCAGTCAGGATACTGTTCAAGAGACCCAGTACTTC
>.|.|TRBV9|TRBJ1-2
CASSVGGQEYGYTF
TGTGCCAGCAGCGTAGGGGGCCAAGAGTACGGCTACACCTTC